Described below is a single TCR beta chain sequence and its context. This record comes from a study of control samples from healthy donors and cancer patients. Germline values: CDR1 SNHLY, CDR2 FYNNEI. With 6 bases clipped from V and 8 bases from J, the junction kept 6 bases outside the gene matches. The CDR3 sequence is 13 residues long. Sequencing used immunoSEQ multiplex PCR; TCRdb keeps in-frame clones, though not all of them. The repertoire holds under 15,000 clones, with approximately 95% as singletons. This TCR derives from a man between 65 and 85 years old with head and neck cancer. Sequencing used PBMCs. This sequence joins TRBV2 and TRBJ1-4, with 7 bases matching TRBD1. Written as DNA, the CDR3 is TGTGCCAGCAGCCTCCGGGACAGCGAAAAACTGTTTTTT. Protein product: CASSLRDSEKLFF.